The clone carrying this T cell receptor beta chain was found many times. This specimen comes from a study of identical twins. TCRdb reanalysed the 5' RACE reads using MiXCR and keeps one entry per CDR3 protein. Of fewer than 350,000 distinct CDR3 sequences detected, approximately 8% appear once; the ten largest clones hold about 2.1%. The CDR3 length is 12 residues. CDR1 and CDR2 from the germline V gene are LGHDT and YNNKEL (reference sequence). Trimming took 0 bases from V and 6 from J, leaving 5 bases between them. These data are also associated with another study on yellow fever vaccine responses in identical twins.

The TCR comes from a woman between 18 and 29 years old in good health. Sample: memory (CD45RO+) T cells sorted from blood. This chain links TRBV3-1 with TRBJ2-5; no clear D. CDR3 DNA sequence: TGTGCCAGCAGCCAAGAGAGACAGACCCAGTACTTC. Its translation is CASSQERQTQYF.